This T cell receptor beta chain stems from a study of cytomegalovirus exposure and HLA in healthy donors. General study results and limits: Most TCR sequences proved rare, with some public TCRs found in many donors.

CDR1 is LNHNV, CDR2 YYDKDF, per germline (reference sequence). The CDR3 length is 16 residues. With 0 bases removed from V and 7 bases from J, the gap between germline ends came to 16 bases. PCR was performed using 60 Vbeta and 13 Jbeta primers. In the study's own analysis: Tens of millions of unique TCR beta chains, about 12 million shared, were counted in a later analysis. Repertoires were generated with immunoSEQ multiplex PCR, while TCRdb's copy carries only in-frame clones and drops some. For V, J and clone size, that table is used; D and trimming come from the DNA. Found here are over 95,000 clones, 77% of them singletons; the top ten hold approximately 9.9%. The table lists this clone with a few counts. Its antigen remains unknown. The same CDR3 can be traced to other DNA sequences in this sample.

The sequenced sample was PBMCs. The sequence was collected from a man in his forties or fifties in good health and CMV-seropositive. The chain employs TRBV15 and TRBJ2-1; maybe TRBD1 (6 bases). The CDR3 spells CATSRDRVQGGNEQFF. DNA of the CDR3: TGTGCCACCAGCAGAGACAGAGTACAAGGGGGTAATGAGCAGTTCTTC.